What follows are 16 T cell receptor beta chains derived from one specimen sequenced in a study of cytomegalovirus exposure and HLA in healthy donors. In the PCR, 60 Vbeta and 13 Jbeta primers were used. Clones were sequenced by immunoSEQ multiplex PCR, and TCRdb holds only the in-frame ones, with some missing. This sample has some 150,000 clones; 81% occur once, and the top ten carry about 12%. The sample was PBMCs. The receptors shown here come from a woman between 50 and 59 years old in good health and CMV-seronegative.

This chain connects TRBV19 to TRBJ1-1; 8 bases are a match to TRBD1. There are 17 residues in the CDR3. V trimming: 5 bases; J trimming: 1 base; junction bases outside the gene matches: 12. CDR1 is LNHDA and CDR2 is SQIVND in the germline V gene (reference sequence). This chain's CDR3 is CASSVGTGQAQNTEAFF. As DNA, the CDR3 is TGTGCCAGTAGTGTTGGTACGGGACAGGCCCAGAACACTGAAGCTTTCTTT. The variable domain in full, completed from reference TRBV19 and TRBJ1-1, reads DGGITQSPKYLFRKEGQNVTLSCEQNLNHDAMYWYRQDPGQGLRLIYYSQIVNDFQKGDIAEGYSVSREKKESFPLTVTSAQKNPTAFYLCASSVGTGQAQNTEAFFGQGTRLTVV.

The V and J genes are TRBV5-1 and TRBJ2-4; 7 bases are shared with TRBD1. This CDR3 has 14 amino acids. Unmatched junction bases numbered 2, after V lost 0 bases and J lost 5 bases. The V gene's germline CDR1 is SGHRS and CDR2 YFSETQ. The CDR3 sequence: CASSLAGTENIQYF. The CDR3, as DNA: TGCGCCAGCAGCTTGGCCGGGACAGAAAACATTCAGTACTTC.

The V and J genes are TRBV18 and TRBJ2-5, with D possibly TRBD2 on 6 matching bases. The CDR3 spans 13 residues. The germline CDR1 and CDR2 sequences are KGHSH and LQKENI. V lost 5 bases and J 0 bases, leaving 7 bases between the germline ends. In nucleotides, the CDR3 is TGTGCCAGCTCAGGGGGGAACCAAGAGACCCAGTACTTC. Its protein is CASSGGNQETQYF.

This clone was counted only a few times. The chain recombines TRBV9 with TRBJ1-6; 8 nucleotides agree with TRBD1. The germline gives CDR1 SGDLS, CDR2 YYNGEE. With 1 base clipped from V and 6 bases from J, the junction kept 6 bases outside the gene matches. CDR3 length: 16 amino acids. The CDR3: CASSVSGQGSNSPLHF. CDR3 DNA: TGTGCCAGCAGCGTATCCGGACAGGGCTCTAATTCACCCCTCCACTTT.

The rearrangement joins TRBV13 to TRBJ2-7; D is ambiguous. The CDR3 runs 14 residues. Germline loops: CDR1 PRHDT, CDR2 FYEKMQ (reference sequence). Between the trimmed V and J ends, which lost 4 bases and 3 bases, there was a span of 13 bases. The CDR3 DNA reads TGTGCCAGCAGCTCCTCTCCCTCGGGCTACGAGCAGTACTTC. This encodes CASSSSPSGYEQYF.

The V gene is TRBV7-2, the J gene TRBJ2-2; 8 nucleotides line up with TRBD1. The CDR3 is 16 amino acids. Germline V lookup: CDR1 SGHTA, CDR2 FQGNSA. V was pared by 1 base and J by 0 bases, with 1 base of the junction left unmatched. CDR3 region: CASSLGQGTNTGELFF. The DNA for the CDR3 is TGTGCCAGCAGCTTAGGACAGGGGACGAACACCGGGGAGCTGTTTTTT.

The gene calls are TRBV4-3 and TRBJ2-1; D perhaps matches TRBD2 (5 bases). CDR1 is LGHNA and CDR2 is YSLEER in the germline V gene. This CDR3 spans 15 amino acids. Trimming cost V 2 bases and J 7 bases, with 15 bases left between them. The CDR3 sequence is CASSQLLIPGNEQFF. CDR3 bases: TGCGCCAGCAGCCAACTGTTGATTCCGGGGAATGAGCAGTTCTTC.

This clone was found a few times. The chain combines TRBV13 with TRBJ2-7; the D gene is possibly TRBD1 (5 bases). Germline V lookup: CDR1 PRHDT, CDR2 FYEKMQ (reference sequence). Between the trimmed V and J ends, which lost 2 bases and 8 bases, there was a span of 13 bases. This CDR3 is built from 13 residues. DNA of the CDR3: TGTGCCAGCAGCTTAACAGGTACGAACCAGCAGTACTTC. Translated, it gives CASSLTGTNQQYF.

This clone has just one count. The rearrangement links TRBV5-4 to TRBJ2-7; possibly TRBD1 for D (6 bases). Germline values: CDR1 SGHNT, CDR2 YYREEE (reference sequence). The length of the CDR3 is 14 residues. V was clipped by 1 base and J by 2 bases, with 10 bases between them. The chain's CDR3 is CASSLRRDTYEQYF. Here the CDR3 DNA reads TGTGCCAGCAGCTTGAGACGGGACACCTACGAGCAGTACTTC. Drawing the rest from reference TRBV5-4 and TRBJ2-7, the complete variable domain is ETGVTQSPTHLIKTRGQQVTLRCSSQSGHNTVSWYQQALGQGPQFIFQYYREEENGRGNFPPRFSGLQFPNYSSELNVNALELDDSALYLCASSLRRDTYEQYFGPGTRLTVT.

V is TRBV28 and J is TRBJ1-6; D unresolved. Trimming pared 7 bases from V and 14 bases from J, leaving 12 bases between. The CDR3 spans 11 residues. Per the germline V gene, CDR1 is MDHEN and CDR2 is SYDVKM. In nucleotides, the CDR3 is TGTGCCAGCATCTTATACCAGGCCCTCCACTTT. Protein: CASILYQALHF.

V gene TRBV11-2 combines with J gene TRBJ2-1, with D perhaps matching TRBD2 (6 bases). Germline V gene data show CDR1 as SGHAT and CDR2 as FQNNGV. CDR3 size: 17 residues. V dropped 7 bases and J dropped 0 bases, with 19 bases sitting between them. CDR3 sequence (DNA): TGTGCCAGCACCCTTAGCACTAGCAGACGCTCCTACAATGAGCAGTTCTTC. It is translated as CASTLSTSRRSYNEQFF.

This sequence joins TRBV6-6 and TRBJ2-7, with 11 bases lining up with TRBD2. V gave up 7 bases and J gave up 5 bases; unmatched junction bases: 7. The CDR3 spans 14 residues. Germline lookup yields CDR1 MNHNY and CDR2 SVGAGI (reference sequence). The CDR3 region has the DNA TGTGCCAGCACCCCTAGCGGGAGGTACGACGAGCAGTACTTC. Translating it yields CASTPSGRYDEQYF.

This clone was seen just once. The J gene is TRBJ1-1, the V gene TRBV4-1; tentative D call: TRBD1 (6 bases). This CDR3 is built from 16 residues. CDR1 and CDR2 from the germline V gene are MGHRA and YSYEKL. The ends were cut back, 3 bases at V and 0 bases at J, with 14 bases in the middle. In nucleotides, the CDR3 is TGCGCCAGCAGCCAGACCGACAGGTGGGTGAACACTGAAGCTTTCTTT. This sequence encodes CASSQTDRWVNTEAFF.

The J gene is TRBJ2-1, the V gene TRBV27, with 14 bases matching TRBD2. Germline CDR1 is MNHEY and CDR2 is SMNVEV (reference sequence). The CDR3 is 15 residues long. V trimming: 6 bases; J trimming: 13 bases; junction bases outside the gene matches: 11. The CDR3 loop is CASSHVTGLAGVQFF. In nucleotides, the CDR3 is TGTGCCAGCAGCCACGTCACGGGACTAGCGGGAGTCCAGTTCTTC.

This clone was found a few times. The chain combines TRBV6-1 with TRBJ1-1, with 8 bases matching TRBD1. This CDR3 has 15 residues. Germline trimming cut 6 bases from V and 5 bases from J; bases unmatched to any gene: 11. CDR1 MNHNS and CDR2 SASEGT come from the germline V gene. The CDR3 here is CASRDTGGVRTEAFF. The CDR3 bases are TGTGCCAGCAGGGACACAGGGGGAGTGCGAACTGAAGCTTTCTTT.

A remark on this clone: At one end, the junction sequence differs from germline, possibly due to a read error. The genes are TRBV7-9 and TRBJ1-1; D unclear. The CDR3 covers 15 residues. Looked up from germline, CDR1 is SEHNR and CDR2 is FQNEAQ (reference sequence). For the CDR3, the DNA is TGTTCCAGCAGCTTAGAAGCCGGGTATGGCACTGAAGCTTTCTTT. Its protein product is CSSSLEAGYGTEAFF.